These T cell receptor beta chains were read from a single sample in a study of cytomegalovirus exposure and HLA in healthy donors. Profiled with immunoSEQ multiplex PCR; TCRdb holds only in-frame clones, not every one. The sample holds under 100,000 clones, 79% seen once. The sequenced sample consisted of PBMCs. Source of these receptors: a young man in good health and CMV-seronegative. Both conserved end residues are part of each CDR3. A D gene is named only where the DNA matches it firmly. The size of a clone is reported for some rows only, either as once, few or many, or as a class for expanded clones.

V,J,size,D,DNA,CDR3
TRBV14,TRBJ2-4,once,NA,TGTGCCAGCAGCCAAGGAAGGGGCATTCAGTACTTC,CASSQGRGIQYF
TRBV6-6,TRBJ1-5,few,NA,TGTGCCAGCAGTCTCGCGGGGGGGATAGGCAATCAGCCCCAGCATTTT,CASSLAGGIGNQPQHF
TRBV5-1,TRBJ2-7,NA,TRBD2,TGCGCCAGCAGGCGACTTAGCGGGAGTGAGTACGAGCAGTACTTC,CASRRLSGSEYEQYF
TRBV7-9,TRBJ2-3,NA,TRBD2,TGTGCCAGCGCGGGGGTGGAATATACGCAGTATTTT,CASAGVEYTQYF
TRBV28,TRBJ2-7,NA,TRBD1,TGTGCCAGCAGTTCGCCCGGGACAGGGGTGGCCTACGAGCAGTACTTC,CASSSPGTGVAYEQYF
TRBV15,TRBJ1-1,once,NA,TGTGCCACCAGCACGGGAGTAAACACTGAAGCTTTCTTT,CATSTGVNTEAFF
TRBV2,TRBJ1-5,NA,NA,TGTGCCAGCACCCTCCAGGAAGGCAATCAGCCCCAGCATTTT,CASTLQEGNQPQHF
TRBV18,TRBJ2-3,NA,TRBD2,TGTGCCAGCTCACCTAGCGGGAGGGCAGATACGCAGTATTTT,CASSPSGRADTQYF
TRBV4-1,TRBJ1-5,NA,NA,TGCGCCAGCAGCCAAGGTATAGACCTAGGTCAGCCCCAGCATTTT,CASSQGIDLGQPQHF
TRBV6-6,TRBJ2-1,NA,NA,TGTGCCAGCGAACCGGGACTGGGCTCCTACAATGAGCAGTTCTTC,CASEPGLGSYNEQFF
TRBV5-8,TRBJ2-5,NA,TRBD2,TGTGCCAGCAGCTTGAGTCTAGCGGGAGCAGAGACCCAGTACTTC,CASSLSLAGAETQYF
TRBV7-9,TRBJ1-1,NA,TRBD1,TGTGCCAGCAGCCTTGAGGCAATGATCACAGGGGGCACTGAAGCTTTCTTT,CASSLEAMITGGTEAFF
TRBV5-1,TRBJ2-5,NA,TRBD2,TGCGCCAGCAGCCCCCCCCTTAGCGGGCAAGAGACCCAGTACTTC,CASSPPLSGQETQYF
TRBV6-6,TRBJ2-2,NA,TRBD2,TGTGCCAGCAGAGAATACAGCGGGAACGGGGAGCTGTTTTTT,CASREYSGNGELFF
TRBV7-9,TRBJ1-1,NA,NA,TGTGCCACAGCCCTGACTCTCAACACTGAAGCTTTCTTT,CATALTLNTEAFF
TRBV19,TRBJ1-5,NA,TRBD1,TGTGCCAGTAGTTCTTATCCGGGACAGGGGGTTCAGCCCCAGCATTTT,CASSSYPGQGVQPQHF
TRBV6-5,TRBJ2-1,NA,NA,TGTGCCAGCACCCCCGGGAGCGGGTGGAATGAGCAGTTCTTC,CASTPGSGWNEQFF
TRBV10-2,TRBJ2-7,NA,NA,TGCGCCAGCAGTGAGGCTAGCGCTGGCTACGAGCAGTACTTC,CASSEASAGYEQYF
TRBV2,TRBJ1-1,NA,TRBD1,TGTGCCAGCAGTGAAGCGATTGGGACAGGGGGCGAAGCTTTCTTT,CASSEAIGTGGEAFF
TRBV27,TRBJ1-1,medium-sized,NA,TGTGCCAGCAGTTTCAGTTCAAACACTGAAGCTTTCTTT,CASSFSSNTEAFF
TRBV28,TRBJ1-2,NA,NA,TGTGCCAGCTTACAGGGTCGCTATGGCTACACCTTC,CASLQGRYGYTF
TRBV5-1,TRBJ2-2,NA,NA,TGCGCCAGCAGCTCAGGATTAGGACAATCCACCGGGGAGCTGTTTTTT,CASSSGLGQSTGELFF
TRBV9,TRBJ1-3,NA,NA,TGTGCCAGCAGCGTAGCCAGCTCTGGAAACACCATATATTTT,CASSVASSGNTIYF
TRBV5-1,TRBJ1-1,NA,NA,TGCGCCAGCAGCTTGGCCGCAGACTCGGTGACTGAAGCTTTCTTT,CASSLAADSVTEAFF
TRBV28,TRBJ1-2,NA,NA,TGTGCCGCGGGCAGGAACTATGGCTACACCTTC,CAAGRNYGYTF
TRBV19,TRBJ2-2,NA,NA,TGTGCCAGTAGTATAGGACAGAACACCGGGGAGCTGTTTTTT,CASSIGQNTGELFF
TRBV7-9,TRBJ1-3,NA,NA,TGTGCCAGCAGCTTAGCCAAACAGGGCCCCTCTGGAAACACCATATATTTT,CASSLAKQGPSGNTIYF